This T cell receptor beta chain was sequenced for a study of cytomegalovirus exposure and HLA in healthy donors. Concerning this clone itself: As yet, its antigen is unknown.

PCR amplification relied on 60 Vbeta primers (plus 13 Jbeta primers). TCRdb's copy holds only in-frame clones and misses some; the assay was immunoSEQ multiplex PCR. The sample has about 41,000 clones; roughly 80% are singletons. Looked up from germline, CDR1 is SEHNR and CDR2 is FQNEAQ (reference sequence). V lost 2 bases and J 8 bases, leaving 10 bases between the germline ends. CDR3 length: 13 residues. Study outcomes and limitations: CMV serostatus was the only recorded immune exposure for donors. A list of roughly 180 TCR beta chains associated with cytomegalovirus was given.

The TCR originated in a man in his fifties in good health and CMV-seronegative. The genes are TRBV7-9 and TRBJ2-1; no firm D call. Sequenced sample: PBMCs. Written as DNA, the CDR3 is TGTGCCAGCAGCTTAATCGAGTCACATGAGCAGTTCTTC. Protein sequence: CASSLIESHEQFF. Variable domain in full (rest from reference TRBV7-9 and TRBJ2-1): DTGVSQNPRHKITKRGQNVTFRCDPISEHNRLYWYRQTLGQGPEFLTYFQNEAQLEKSRLLSDRFSAERPKGSFSTLEIQRTEQGDSAMYLCASSLIESHEQFFGPGTRLTVL.